This T cell receptor (beta chain) was recovered during a study of T cells in Graves' hyperthyroidism and ophthalmopathy. This clonotype was recorded many times. Its cognate antigen is unknown. The study's findings and limits: Researchers found most expanded thyroid clonotypes above 0.001 in blood as well.

Germline CDR1 and CDR2: KGHSH and LQKENI. The CDR3 covers 13 residues. V lost 6 bases, J lost 4 bases, and 10 bases lay in between. There were TCR beta CDR3 regions amplified from RNA transcripts. HTBI primers were the set used in a first-round RT-PCR of the TCR CDR3. MiXCR was run by TCRdb on the multiplex PCR reads, yielding one entry per CDR3 protein. In the table there are fewer than 350,000 distinct CDR3 sequences, approximately 15% of which are singletons. The chain is built from TRBV18 and TRBJ2-4; TRBD1 or TRBD2 may be the D gene (5 bases each). The sequence was obtained from a woman in her thirties or forties with Graves' hyperthyroidism. The sample comprised blood. The CDR3 coding sequence is TGTGCCAGCTCCGGGGCACTGAAAAACATTCAGTACTTC. Protein sequence: CASSGALKNIQYF.